This T cell receptor (beta chain) was profiled in a study of response to subunit inactivated influenza vaccine. Regarding the study as a whole: Few new T cells, the authors suggested, are recruited by each seasonal influenza vaccination.

This clonotype was seen ten or more times. Its target is not known. The V gene's germline CDR1 is SEHNR and CDR2 FQNEAQ (reference sequence). This CDR3 is built from 13 residues. The V end was cut by 3 bases, the J end by 2 bases, with 8 bases between. TCRdb re-called the RT-PCR reads through MiXCR, storing one row per CDR3 protein. The table lists approximately 700,000 distinct CDR3 sequences, approximately 15% of them singletons, with 6.5% to 8.5% in the top ten. The chain is built from TRBV7-9 and TRBJ2-7; no clear D. The sample here was PBMCs from blood, taken around two weeks before vaccination. The TCR originated in a man aged 50 to 59 who received an inactivated influenza vaccine. CDR3 nucleotide sequence: TGTGCCAGCAGCTTGCACGGAACCTACGAGCAGTACTTC. It yields the protein CASSLHGTYEQYF.